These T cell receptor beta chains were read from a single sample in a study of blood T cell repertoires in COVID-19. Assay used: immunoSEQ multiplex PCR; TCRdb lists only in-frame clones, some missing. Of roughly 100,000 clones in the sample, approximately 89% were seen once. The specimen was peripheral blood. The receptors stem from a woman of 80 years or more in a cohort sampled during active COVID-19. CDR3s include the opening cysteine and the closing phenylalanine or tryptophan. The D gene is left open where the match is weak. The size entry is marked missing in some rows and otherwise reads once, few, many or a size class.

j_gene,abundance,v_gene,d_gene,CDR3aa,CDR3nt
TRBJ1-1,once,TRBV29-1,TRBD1,CSVWDRVGEAFF,TGCAGCGTTTGGGACAGGGTCGGTGAAGCTTTCTTT
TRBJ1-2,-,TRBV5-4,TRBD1,CASSLVGQGPGYTF,TGTGCCAGCAGCTTGGTGGGACAGGGGCCTGGCTACACCTTC
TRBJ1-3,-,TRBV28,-,CASSLQGGGNTIYF,TGTGCCAGCAGTTTACAGGGTGGGGGAAACACCATATATTTT
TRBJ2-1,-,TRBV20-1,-,CSARGAGQFF,TGCAGTGCTAGAGGCGCGGGACAGTTCTTC
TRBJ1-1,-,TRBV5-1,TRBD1,CASSSRQGAVEAFF,TGCGCCAGCAGCTCGAGACAGGGGGCTGTCGAAGCTTTCTTT
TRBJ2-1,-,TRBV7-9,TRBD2,CASSSSGSNEQFF,TGTGCCAGCAGCTCTAGCGGGAGCAATGAGCAGTTCTTC
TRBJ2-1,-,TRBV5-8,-,CASSLGSGYGYNEQFF,TGTGCCAGCAGCTTGGGTTCGGGGTATGGGTACAATGAGCAGTTCTTC
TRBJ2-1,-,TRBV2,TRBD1,CASIWTGAGNEQFF,TGTGCCAGCATTTGGACAGGGGCCGGGAATGAGCAGTTCTTC
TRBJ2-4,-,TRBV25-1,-,CASSEYSRFSKNIQYF,TGTGCCAGCAGTGAATACTCGCGTTTTTCCAAAAACATTCAGTACTTC
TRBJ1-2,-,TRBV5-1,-,CASSATDNYGYTF,TGCGCCAGCAGCGCGACAGATAACTATGGCTACACCTTC
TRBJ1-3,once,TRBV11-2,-,CASSLVGGSSGNTIYF,TGTGCCAGCAGCTTAGTTGGCGGAAGCTCTGGAAACACCATATATTTT
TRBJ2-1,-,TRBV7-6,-,CASSSQQGGREQFF,TGTGCCAGCAGCTCTCAACAGGGGGGGCGCGAGCAGTTCTTC
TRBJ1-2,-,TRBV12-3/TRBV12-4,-,CASSLVANGYTF,TGTGCCAGCAGTTTGGTTGCGAATGGCTACACCTTC
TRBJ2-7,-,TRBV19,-,CASSHRDSYEQYF,TGTGCCAGTAGTCACAGGGACTCCTACGAGCAGTACTTC
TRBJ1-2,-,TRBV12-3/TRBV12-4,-,CASSLARYGYTF,TGTGCCAGCAGTTTAGCCCGCTATGGCTACACCTTC
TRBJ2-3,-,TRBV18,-,CASSPQGGADTQYF,TGTGCCAGCTCACCACAAGGGGGAGCAGATACGCAGTATTTT
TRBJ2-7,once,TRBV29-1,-,CSVEDLAAGPLF,TGCAGCGTTGAAGATCTCGCCGCAGGGCCTTTGTTC
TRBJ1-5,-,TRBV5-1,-,CASSLDRGGNQPQHF,TGCGCCAGCAGCTTGGATCGCGGTGGCAATCAGCCCCAGCATTTT
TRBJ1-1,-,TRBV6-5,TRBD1,CASSTGTANTEAFF,TGTGCCAGCAGTACCGGGACAGCGAACACTGAAGCTTTCTTT
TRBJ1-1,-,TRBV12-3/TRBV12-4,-,CASSFSLNTEAFF,TGTGCCAGCAGTTTTTCCTTGAACACTGAAGCTTTCTTT
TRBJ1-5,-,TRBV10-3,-,CAIATEYSNQPQHF,TGTGCCATCGCGACAGAGTATAGCAATCAGCCCCAGCATTTT
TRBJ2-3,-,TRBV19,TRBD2,CASRATPGGGTDTQYF,TGTGCCAGCCGCGCAACCCCGGGAGGGGGCACAGATACGCAGTATTTT
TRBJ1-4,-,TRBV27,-,CASRSLLQVHSNEKLFF,TGTGCCAGCAGATCGCTCTTACAGGTTCACTCTAATGAAAAACTGTTTTTT
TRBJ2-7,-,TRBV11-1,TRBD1,CASRATGGSYEQYF,TGTGCCAGCAGGGCGACAGGGGGTTCCTACGAGCAGTACTTC
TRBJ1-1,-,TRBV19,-,CASSFGGPASEAFF,TGTGCCAGTAGTTTCGGGGGTCCAGCGTCTGAAGCTTTCTTT
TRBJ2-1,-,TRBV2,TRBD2,CASRGTSVDNEQFF,TGTGCCAGCAGGGGGACTAGCGTTGACAATGAGCAGTTCTTC
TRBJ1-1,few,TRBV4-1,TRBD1,CASSQATGGMNTEAFF,TGCGCCAGCAGCCAAGCCACAGGGGGCATGAACACTGAAGCTTTCTTT
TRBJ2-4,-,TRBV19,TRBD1,CASTPGTGSNIQYF,TGTGCCAGTACCCCTGGGACAGGGTCAAACATTCAGTACTTC
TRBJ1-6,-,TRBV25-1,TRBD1,CASSAGTGDSPLHF,TGTGCCAGCAGTGCCGGGACAGGGGATTCACCCCTCCACTTT
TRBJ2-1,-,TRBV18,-,CASSLSTIRDEQFF,TGTGCCAGCTCACTCTCTACCATCAGGGATGAGCAGTTCTTC
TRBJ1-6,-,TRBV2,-,CASSERSQNSPLHF,TGTGCCAGCAGTGAACGGTCCCAAAATTCACCCCTCCACTTT
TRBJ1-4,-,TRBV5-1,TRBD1,CASSSTGLNEKLFF,TGCGCCAGCAGCTCGACAGGGCTTAATGAAAAACTGTTTTTT
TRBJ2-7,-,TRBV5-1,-,CASSLDQVSYEQYF,TGCGCCAGCAGCTTGGACCAGGTATCCTACGAGCAGTACTTC
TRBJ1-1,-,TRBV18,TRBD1,CASSRRRWGTENTEAFF,TGTGCCAGCTCACGACGGAGATGGGGGACAGAGAACACTGAAGCTTTCTTT
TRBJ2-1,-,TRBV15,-,CATSRDNGGQILYNEQFF,TGTGCCACCAGCAGAGATAACGGGGGGCAAATACTTTACAATGAGCAGTTCTTC
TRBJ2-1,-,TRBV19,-,CASSLFGGSYNEQFF,TGTGCCAGTAGTCTCTTCGGAGGGTCCTACAATGAGCAGTTCTTC
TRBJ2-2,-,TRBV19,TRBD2,CASSISGLALTGELFF,TGTGCCAGTAGTATATCGGGACTAGCTCTCACCGGGGAGCTGTTTTTT
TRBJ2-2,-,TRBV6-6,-,CASSSRGREAGELFF,TGTGCCAGCAGTTCACGGGGCAGGGAGGCCGGGGAGCTGTTTTTT
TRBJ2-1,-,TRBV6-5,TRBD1,CASRSTGGAGNEQFF,TGTGCCAGCAGGTCGACAGGGGGCGCGGGGAATGAGCAGTTCTTC
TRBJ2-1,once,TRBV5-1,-,CASSLGVGQRTYNEQFF,TGCGCCAGCAGCTTGGGGGTTGGACAGCGTACGTACAATGAGCAGTTCTTC